The 3 T cell receptor beta chains in this list originate from one sample, sequenced in a study of blood T cells in healthy people across ages. The use of a sample-barcoded 5' primer and a J-beta primer mix characterized a second PCR of about 7 to 12 cycles. TCRdb analysed the 5' RACE reads with MiXCR anew, one entry per CDR3 protein. This sample has 850,000 to 1,300,000 distinct CDR3 sequences, with 35% to 50% found just once. Sequencing was done on a sample of blood. The receptors here all came from an older woman in good health.

The rearrangement joins TRBV6-1 to TRBJ2-1, with 16 bases matching TRBD2. Germline V gene sequence: CDR1 MNHNS, CDR2 SASEGT. V was clipped by 4 bases and J by 8 bases; unmatched bases: 8. The length of the CDR3 is 17 residues. The CDR3 DNA follows: TGTGCCAGCAGTGTCCCGGGACTAGCGGGAGGGCCGCATGAGCAGTTCTTC. Its protein product is CASSVPGLAGGPHEQFF.

Note on this clonotype: A read error may account for a junction end that differs from germline. The chain is built from TRBV12-3 or TRBV12-4 and TRBJ2-6; possibly TRBD1 for D (5 bases). The CDR3 consists of 15 residues. The CDR3 reads CASSNSDSGANVLTF. The CDR3 DNA reads as TGTGCCAGCAGTAATAGTGACTCTGGGGCCAACGTCCTGACATTC.

The gene calls are TRBV29-1 and TRBJ1-2; D is unresolved. Germline V lookup: CDR1 SQVTM, CDR2 ANQGSEA. The CDR3 runs to 14 residues. The V end lost 4 bases, the J end lost 8 bases, and 20 bases lay between the germline ends. This CDR3 is CSVVLGESTLGYTF. As DNA, the CDR3 is TGCAGCGTTGTTTTGGGCGAATCAACTCTCGGCTACACCTTC. Supplemented by reference TRBV29-1 and TRBJ1-2, the full variable domain reads SAVISQKPSRDICQRGTSLTIQCQVDSQVTMMFWYRQQPGQSLTLIATANQGSEATYESGFVIDKFPISRPNLTFSTLTVSNMSPEDSSIYLCSVVLGESTLGYTFGSGTRLTVV.